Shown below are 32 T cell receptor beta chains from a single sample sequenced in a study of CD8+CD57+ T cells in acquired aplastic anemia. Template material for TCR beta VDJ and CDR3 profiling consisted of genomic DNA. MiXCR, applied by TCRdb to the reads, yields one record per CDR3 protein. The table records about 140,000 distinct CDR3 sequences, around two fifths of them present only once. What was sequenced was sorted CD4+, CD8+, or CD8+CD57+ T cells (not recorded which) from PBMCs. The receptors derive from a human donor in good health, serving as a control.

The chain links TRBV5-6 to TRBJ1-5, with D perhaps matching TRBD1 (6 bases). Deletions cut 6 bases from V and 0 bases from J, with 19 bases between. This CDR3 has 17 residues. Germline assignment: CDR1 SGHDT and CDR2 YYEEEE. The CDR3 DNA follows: TGTGCCAGCAACCACTTCGGGGGACAAAATAGCAATCAGCCCCAGCATTTT. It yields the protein CASNHFGGQNSNQPQHF. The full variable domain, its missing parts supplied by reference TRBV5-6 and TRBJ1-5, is DAGVTQSPTHLIKTRGQQVTLRCSPKSGHDTVSWYQQALGQGPQFIFQYYEEEERQRGNFPDRFSGHQFPNYSSELNVNALLLGDSALYLCASNHFGGQNSNQPQHFGDGTRLSIL.

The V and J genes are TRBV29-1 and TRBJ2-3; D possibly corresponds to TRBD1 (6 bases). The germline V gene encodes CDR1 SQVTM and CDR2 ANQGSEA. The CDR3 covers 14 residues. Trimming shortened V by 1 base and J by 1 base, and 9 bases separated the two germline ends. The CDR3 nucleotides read TGCAGCGTTGAAGGGGGGCAGTGCACAGATACGCAGTATTTT. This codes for CSVEGGQCTDTQYF.

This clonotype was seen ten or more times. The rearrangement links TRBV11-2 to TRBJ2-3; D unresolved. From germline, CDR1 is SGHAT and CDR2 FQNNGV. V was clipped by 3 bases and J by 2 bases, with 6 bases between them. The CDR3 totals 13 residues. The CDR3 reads CASSFGITDTQYF. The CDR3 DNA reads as TGTGCCAGCAGCTTTGGAATCACAGATACGCAGTATTTT.

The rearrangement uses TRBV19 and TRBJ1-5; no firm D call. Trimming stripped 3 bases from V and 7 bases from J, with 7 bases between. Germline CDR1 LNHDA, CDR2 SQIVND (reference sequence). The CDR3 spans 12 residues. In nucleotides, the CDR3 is TGTGCCAGTAGTATCGGGAGACAGCCCCAGCATTTT. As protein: CASSIGRQPQHF.

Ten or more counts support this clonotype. The CDR3 region is CASSHMAGEQYF. In DNA form, the CDR3 reads TGTGCCAGCAGCCATATGGCGGGGGAGCAGTACTTC. The chain couples TRBV3-1 to TRBJ2-7, with D possibly TRBD2 on 6 matching bases. Trimming took 3 bases from V and 7 from J, leaving 10 bases between them. The CDR3 is made up of 12 amino acids. Germline-derived CDR1 and CDR2 are LGHDT and YNNKEL (reference sequence).

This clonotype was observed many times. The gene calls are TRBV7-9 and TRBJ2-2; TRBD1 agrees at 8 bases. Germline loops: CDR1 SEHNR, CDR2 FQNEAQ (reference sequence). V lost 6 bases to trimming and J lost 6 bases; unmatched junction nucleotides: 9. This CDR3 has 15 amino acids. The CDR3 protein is CASRLAGGASGELFF. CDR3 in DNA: TGTGCCAGCAGGCTGGCAGGGGGCGCGTCCGGGGAGCTGTTTTTT.

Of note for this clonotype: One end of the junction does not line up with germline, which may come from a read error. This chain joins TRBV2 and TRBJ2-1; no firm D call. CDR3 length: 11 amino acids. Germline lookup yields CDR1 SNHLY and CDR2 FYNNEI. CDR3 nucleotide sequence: TGTGCCAGCAGGGAAGCTTATGACCAGTTCTTC. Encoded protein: CASREAYDQFF. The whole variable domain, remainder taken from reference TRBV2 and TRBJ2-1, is EPEVTQTPSHQVTQMGQEVILRCVPISNHLYFYWYRQILGQKVEFLVSFYNNEISEKSEIFDDQFSVERPDGSNFTLKIRSTKLEDSAMYFCASREAYDQFFGPGTRLTVL.

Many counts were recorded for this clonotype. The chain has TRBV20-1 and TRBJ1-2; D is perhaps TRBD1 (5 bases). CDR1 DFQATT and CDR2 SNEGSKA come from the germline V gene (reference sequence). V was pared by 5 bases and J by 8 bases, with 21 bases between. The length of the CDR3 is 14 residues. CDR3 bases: TGCAGTGCTGCGCCGGGACGGCAGAGTGGGGGCTACACCTTC. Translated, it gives CSAAPGRQSGGYTF.

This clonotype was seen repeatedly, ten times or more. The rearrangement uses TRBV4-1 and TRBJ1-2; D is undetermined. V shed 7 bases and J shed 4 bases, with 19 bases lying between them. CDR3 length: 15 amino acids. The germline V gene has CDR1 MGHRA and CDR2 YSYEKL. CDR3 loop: CASKPRGDYLYGYTF. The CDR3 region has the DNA TGCGCCAGCAAACCAAGAGGCGACTATCTCTATGGCTACACCTTC.

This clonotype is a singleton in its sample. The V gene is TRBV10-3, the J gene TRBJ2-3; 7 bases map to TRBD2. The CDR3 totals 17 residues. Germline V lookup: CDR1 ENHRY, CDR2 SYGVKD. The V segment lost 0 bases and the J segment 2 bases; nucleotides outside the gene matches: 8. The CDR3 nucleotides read TGTGCCATCAGTGAGTCAACCCTAGCGGAGCTCACAGATACGCAGTATTTT. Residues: CAISESTLAELTDTQYF.

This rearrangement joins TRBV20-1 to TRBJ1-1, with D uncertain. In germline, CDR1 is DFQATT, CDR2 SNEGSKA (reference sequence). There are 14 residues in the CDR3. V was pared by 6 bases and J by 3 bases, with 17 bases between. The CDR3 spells CSAASGVMDTEAFF. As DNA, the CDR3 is TGCAGTGCGGCTAGCGGGGTTATGGACACTGAAGCTTTCTTT.

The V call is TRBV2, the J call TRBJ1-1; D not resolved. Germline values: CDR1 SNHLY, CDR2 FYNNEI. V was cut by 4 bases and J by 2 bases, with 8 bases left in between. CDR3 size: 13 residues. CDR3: CASSGYKNTEAFF. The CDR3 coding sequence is TGTGCCAGCAGTGGTTACAAAAACACTGAAGCTTTCTTT.

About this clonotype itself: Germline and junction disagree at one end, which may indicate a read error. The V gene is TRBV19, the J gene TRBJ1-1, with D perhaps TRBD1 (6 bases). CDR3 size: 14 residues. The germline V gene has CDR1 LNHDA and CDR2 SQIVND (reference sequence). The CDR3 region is CASSATGFSTEAFF. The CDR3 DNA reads TGCGCCAGTAGTGCCACAGGGTTTAGCACTGAAGCTTTCTTT.

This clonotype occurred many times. Written as DNA, the CDR3 is TGCGCCAGCAGTGACCACGTCCAAGAGACCCAGTACTTC. Its protein product is CASSDHVQETQYF. This chain joins TRBV10-1 and TRBJ2-5; unclear D gene. Trimming left V 3 bases short and J 1 base short, with 6 bases between. This CDR3 has 13 amino acids. Germline V gene data show CDR1 as WNHNN and CDR2 as SYGVQD (reference sequence).

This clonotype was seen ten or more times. This CDR3 reads CASSLVGVNTGELFF. DNA for the CDR3: TGTGCCAGCAGCTTAGTTGGCGTTAACACCGGGGAGCTGTTTTTT. The chain links TRBV7-6 to TRBJ2-2; D unresolved. The germline CDR1 and CDR2 sequences are SGHVS and FNYEAQ. V gave up 1 base and J gave up 2 bases, with 8 bases separating them. The CDR3 sequence is 15 residues long. The full variable domain, in which reference TRBV7-6 and TRBJ2-2 provide the parts outside the CDR3, is GAGVSQSPRYKVTKRGQDVALRCDPISGHVSLYWYRQALGQGPEFLTYFNYEAQQDKSGLPNDRFSAERPEGSISTLTIQRTEQRDSAMYRCASSLVGVNTGELFFGEGSRLTVL.

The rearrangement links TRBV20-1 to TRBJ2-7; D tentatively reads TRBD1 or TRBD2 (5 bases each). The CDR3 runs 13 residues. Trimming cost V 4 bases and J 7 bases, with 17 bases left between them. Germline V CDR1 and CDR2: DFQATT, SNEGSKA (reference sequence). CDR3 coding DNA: TGCAGTGCTAAAGATCCGGGGCGGTATGAGCAGTACTTC. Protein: CSAKDPGRYEQYF.

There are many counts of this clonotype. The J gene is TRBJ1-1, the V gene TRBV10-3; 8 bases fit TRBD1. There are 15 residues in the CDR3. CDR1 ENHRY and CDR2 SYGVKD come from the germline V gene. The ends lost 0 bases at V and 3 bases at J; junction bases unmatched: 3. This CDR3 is CAISESRQGYTEAFF. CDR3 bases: TGTGCCATCAGTGAGTCGCGACAGGGGTACACTGAAGCTTTCTTT.

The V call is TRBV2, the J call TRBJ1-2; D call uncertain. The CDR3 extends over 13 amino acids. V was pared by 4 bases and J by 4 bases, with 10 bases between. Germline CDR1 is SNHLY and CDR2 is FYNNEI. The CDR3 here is CASSGTDPYGYTF. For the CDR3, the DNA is TGTGCCAGCAGTGGAACAGACCCCTATGGCTACACCTTC.

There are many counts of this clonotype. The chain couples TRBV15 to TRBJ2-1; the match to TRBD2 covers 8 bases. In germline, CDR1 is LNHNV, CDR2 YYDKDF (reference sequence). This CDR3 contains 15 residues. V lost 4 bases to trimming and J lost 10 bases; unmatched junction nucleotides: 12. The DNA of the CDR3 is TGTGCCACCAGCACGGGGGGGTGGGGGGCGAGGGAGCAGTTCTTC. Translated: CATSTGGWGAREQFF.

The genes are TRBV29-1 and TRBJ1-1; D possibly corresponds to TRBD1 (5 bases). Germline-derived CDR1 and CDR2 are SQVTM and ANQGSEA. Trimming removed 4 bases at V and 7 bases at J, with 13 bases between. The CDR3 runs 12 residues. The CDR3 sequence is CSVVKAGGEAFF. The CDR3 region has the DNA TGCAGCGTTGTAAAGGCTGGGGGTGAAGCTTTCTTT. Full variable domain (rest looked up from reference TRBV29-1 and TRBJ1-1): SAVISQKPSRDICQRGTSLTIQCQVDSQVTMMFWYRQQPGQSLTLIATANQGSEATYESGFVIDKFPISRPNLTFSTLTVSNMSPEDSSIYLCSVVKAGGEAFFGQGTRLTVV.

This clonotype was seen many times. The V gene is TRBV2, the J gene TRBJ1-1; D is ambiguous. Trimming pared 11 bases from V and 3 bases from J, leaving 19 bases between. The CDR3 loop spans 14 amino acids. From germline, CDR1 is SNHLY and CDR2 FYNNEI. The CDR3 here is CALRNFFKDTEAFF. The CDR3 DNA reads TGTGCCCTAAGGAATTTTTTCAAGGACACTGAAGCTTTCTTT.

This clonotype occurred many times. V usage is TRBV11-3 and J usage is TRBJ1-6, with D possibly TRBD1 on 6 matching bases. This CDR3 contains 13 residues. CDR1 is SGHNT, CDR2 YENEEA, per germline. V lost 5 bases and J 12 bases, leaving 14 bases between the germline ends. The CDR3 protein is CASSTGTYEPLHF. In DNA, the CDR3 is TGTGCCAGCAGCACCGGGACATATGAACCCCTCCACTTT.

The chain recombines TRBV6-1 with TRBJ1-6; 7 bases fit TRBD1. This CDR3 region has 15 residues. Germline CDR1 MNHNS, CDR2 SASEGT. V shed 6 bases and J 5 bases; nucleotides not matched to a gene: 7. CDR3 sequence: CASRGQANNNSPLHF. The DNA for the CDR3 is TGTGCCAGCAGAGGACAGGCGAATAATAATTCACCCCTCCACTTT.

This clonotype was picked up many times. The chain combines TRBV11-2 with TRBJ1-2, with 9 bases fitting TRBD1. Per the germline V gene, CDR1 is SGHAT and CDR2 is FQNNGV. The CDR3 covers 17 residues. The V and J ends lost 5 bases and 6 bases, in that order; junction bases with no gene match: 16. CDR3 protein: CASSPLRNRGRIDGYTF. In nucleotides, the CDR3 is TGTGCCAGCAGCCCGTTACGGAACAGGGGGCGTATAGATGGCTACACCTTC.

CDR3 in amino acids: CASSPPGLGETQYF. CDR3 DNA: TGTGCCAGCAGTCCTCCGGGACTAGGGGAGACCCAGTACTTC. The V gene is TRBV25-1, the J gene TRBJ2-5, with 8 bases aligning to TRBD2. Germline CDR1 reads MGHDK; CDR2 reads SYGVNS. V was pared by 5 bases and J by 5 bases, with 7 bases of the junction left unmatched. CDR3 length: 14 residues.

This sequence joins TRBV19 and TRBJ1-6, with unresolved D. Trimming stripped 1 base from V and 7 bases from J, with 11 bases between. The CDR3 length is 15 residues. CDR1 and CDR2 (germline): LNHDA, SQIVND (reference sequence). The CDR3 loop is CASSIAADFNSPLHF. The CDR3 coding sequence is TGTGCCAGTAGTATAGCGGCGGACTTCAATTCACCCCTCCACTTT.

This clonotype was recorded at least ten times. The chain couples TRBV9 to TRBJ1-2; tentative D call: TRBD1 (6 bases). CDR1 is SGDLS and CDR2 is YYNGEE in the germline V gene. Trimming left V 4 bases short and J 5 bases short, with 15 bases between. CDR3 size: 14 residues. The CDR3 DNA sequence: TGTGCCAGCAGCAGCGAGACAGGACTGTATGGCTACACCTTC. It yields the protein CASSSETGLYGYTF.

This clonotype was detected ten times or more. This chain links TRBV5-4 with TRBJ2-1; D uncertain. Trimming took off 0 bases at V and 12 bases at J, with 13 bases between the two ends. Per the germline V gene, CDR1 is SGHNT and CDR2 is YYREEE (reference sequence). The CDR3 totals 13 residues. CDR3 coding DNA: TGTGCCAGCAGCTTGGGAGCCGCGGAGCCGCAGTTCTTC. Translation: CASSLGAAEPQFF.

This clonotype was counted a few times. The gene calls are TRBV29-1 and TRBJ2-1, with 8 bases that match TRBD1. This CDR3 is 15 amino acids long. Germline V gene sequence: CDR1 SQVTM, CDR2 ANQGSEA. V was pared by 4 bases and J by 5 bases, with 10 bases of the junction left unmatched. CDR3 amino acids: CSVVVPGQAHNEQFF. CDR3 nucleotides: TGCAGCGTTGTGGTACCGGGACAGGCTCACAATGAGCAGTTCTTC.

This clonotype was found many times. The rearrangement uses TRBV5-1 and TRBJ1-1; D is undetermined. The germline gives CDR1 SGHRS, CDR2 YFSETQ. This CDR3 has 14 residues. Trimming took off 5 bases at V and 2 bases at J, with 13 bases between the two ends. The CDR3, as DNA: TGCGCCAGCAGTCCCAGGCCCGAAAACACTGAAGCTTTCTTT. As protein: CASSPRPENTEAFF.

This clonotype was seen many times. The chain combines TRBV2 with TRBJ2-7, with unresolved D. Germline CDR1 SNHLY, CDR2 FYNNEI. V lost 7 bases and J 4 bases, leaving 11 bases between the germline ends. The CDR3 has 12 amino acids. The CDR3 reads CASTYTTYEQYF. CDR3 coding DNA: TGTGCCAGCACCTACACAACGTACGAGCAGTACTTC.

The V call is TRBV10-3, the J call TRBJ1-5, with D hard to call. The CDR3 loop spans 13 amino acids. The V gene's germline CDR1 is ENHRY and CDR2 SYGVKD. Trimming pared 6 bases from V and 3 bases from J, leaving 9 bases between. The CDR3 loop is CAIRHPINQPQHF. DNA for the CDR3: TGTGCCATCAGACACCCAATCAATCAGCCCCAGCATTTT.